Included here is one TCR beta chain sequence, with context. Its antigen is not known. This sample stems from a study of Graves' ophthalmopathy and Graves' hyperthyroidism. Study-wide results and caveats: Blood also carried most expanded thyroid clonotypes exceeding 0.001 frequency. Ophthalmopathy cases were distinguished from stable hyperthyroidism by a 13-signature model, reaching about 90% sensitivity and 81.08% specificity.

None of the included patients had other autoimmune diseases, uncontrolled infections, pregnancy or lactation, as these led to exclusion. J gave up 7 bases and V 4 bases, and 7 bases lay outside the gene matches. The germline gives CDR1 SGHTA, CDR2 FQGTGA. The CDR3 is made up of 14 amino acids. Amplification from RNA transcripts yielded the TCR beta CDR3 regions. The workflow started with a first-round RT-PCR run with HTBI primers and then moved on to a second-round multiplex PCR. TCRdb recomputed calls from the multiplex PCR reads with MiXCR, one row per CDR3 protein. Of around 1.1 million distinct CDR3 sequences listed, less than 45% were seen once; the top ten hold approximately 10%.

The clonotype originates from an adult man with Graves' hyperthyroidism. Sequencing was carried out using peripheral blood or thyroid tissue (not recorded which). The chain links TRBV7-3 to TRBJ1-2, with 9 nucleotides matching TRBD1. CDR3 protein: CASSSSNRGLGYTF. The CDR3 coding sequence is TGTGCCAGCAGCTCCTCGAACAGGGGGCTTGGCTACACCTTC. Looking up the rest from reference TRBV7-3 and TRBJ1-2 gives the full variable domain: GAGVSQTPSNKVTEKGKYVELRCDPISGHTALYWYRQSLGQGPEFLIYFQGTGAADDSGLPNDRFFAVRPEGSVSTLKIQRTERGDSAVYLCASSSSNRGLGYTFGSGTRLTVV.